Sequencing of this T cell receptor (beta chain) was carried out in a study of T-cell memory formation after mild COVID-19. Each CDR3 protein gets one entry after TCRdb re-called the 5' RACE reads with MiXCR. The sample holds around 300,000 distinct CDR3 sequences; roughly 13% are singletons and the top ten take 22%. Of note for this clonotype: Its antigen is undetermined.

V was pared by 5 bases and J by 5 bases, with 18 bases between. The germline CDR1 and CDR2 sequences are SGHVS and FNYEAQ. The CDR3 consists of 15 residues. Study results and limitations: Second-wave clones with a day 37 peak had unconfirmed SARS-CoV-2 specificity. Clones contracting day 15 to 85 were balanced CD4/CD8; later expanders leaned CD4+. Some SARS-CoV-2-responding clones were already detected in memory before infection.

V gene TRBV7-6 combines with J gene TRBJ2-5, with D possibly TRBD2 on 6 matching bases. The source material was PBMCs or a T cell subset sorted from them (not recorded which). The source is a man between 18 and 35 years old who had mild COVID-19 (a few samples of this study predate the infection). Cell type and time point are not known. The CDR3 coding sequence is TGTGCCAGCAGCGTTGGGGGGAGCGGCGGGGAGACCCAGTACTTC. This gives the protein CASSVGGSGGETQYF.